The clone carrying this T cell receptor (beta chain) was observed a few times. Its specificity is not known. This sample stems from a study of identical twins. Study-level results: Low generation probability was overrepresented in out-of-frame alpha sequences shared by twins. Conclusions came from cross-sectional statistical analysis, not from following the same donors.

The CDR3 loop spans 16 amino acids. Trimming took off 4 bases at V and 1 base at J, with 15 bases between the two ends. Looked up from germline, CDR1 is SGHVS and CDR2 is FQNEAQ. One entry per CDR3 protein, called by TCRdb with MiXCR from the 5' RACE reads. The profile shows 1.5 million to 2 million distinct CDR3 sequences, about 32% of them singletons. Everyone who donated was a healthy Caucasian. Sequencing was performed on cord blood. The TCR sequence derives from a newborn girl in good health. The rearrangement uses TRBV7-8 and TRBJ2-3, with D perhaps matching TRBD1 or TRBD2 (5 bases each). The CDR3 nucleotides read TGTGCCAGCAGCTCCCGACGGACACTAGGCACAGATACGCAGTATTTT. This translates into CASSSRRTLGTDTQYF.